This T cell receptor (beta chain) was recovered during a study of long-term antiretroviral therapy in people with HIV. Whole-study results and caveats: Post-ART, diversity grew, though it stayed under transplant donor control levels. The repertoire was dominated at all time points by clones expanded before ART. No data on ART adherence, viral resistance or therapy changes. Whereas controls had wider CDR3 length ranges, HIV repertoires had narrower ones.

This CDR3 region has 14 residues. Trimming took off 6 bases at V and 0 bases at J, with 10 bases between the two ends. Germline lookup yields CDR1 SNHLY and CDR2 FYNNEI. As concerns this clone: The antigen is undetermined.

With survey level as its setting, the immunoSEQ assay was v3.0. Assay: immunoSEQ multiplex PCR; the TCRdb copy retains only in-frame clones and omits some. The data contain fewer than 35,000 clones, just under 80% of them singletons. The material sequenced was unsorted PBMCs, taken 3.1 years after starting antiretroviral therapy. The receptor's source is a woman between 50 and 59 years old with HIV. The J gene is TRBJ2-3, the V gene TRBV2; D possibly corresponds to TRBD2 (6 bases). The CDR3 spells CASSSGPSTDTQYF. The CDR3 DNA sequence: TGTGCCAGCAGCAGCGGGCCTAGCACAGATACGCAGTATTTT.